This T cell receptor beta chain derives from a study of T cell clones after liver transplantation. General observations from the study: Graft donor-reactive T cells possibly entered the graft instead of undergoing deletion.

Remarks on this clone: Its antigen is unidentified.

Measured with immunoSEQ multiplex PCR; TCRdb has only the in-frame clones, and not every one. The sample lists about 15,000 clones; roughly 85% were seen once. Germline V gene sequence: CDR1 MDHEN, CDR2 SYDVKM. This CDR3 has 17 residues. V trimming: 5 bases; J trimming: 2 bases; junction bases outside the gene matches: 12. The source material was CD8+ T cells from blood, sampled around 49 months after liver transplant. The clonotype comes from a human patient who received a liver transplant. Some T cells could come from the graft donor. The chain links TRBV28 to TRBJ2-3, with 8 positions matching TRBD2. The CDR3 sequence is CASSPTGLADYTDTQYF. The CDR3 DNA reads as TGTGCCAGCAGTCCCACCGGACTAGCAGACTACACAGATACGCAGTATTTT.